This TCR beta chain was sequenced for a study of type 1 and type 2 diabetes patients. Overall study context: The cohort mixed type 1 diabetes, type 2 diabetes and nondiabetic donors. T cells were magnetically sorted from PBMCs as CD4+ or CD8+ subsets.

Comment on this clonotype: Its antigen is undetermined.

Trimming removed 4 bases from V and 5 bases from J; junction bases left unmatched: 5. This CDR3 has 16 residues. Germline V lookup: CDR1 MGHRA, CDR2 YSYEKL. The study's findings and limits: With limited T2D and control samples, some T1D-only expanded clones may not be T1D-specific. Type 1 diabetes repertoires were significantly less diverse than type 2 diabetes ones.

Genomic DNA was the PCR template. The TCR beta CDR3 region was amplified using 30 forward and 13 reverse primers. Each CDR3 protein gets one entry after TCRdb re-called the multiplex PCR reads with MiXCR. Seen here are about 270,000 distinct CDR3 sequences, over 45% observed once, and the top ten hold 12% to 15%. The sequencing sample was made of peripheral blood mononuclear cells (PBMCs). This chain links TRBV4-1 with TRBJ2-2, with 12 bases aligning to TRBD2. This clonotype was sampled from a man aged 18 to 29 with type 2 diabetes. The chain's CDR3 is CASSLRTSGVTGELFF. DNA for the CDR3: TGCGCCAGCAGCCTACGGACTAGCGGGGTAACCGGGGAGCTGTTTTTT.